These T cell receptor beta chains were read from a single sample in a study of blood T cells in healthy people across ages. From the 5' RACE reads, TCRdb called clonotypes with MiXCR, one entry per CDR3 protein. The sample lists 750,000 to 950,000 distinct CDR3 sequences, around 29% seen once, with roughly 10% in the top ten. The same specimen was also included in a second study, on T cells of mothers and their children.

Sample: blood. The receptor set was obtained from a woman between 40 and 55 years old in good health. Both conserved end residues are part of each CDR3. Each record gives: D gene, V gene, J gene, CDR3 protein. The D gene is left open where the match is weak.

d_gene: .
v_gene: TRBV7-9
j_gene: TRBJ2-3
CDR3aa: CASSFSLASSTDTQYF

d_gene: .
v_gene: TRBV6-5
j_gene: TRBJ2-5
CDR3aa: CASSYSPVQETQYF

d_gene: .
v_gene: TRBV27
j_gene: TRBJ2-3
CDR3aa: CASLAGGASADTQYF

d_gene: .
v_gene: TRBV2
j_gene: TRBJ2-7
CDR3aa: CASSVMSSYEQYF

d_gene: .
v_gene: TRBV7-2
j_gene: TRBJ2-1
CDR3aa: CASSPSVSPSYNEQFF

d_gene: .
v_gene: TRBV9
j_gene: TRBJ2-7
CDR3aa: CASSVGQGGFYEQYF

d_gene: .
v_gene: TRBV7-9
j_gene: TRBJ2-7
CDR3aa: CASSSYRNNYEQYF

d_gene: .
v_gene: TRBV27
j_gene: TRBJ1-5
CDR3aa: CASRQGISNQPQHF

d_gene: .
v_gene: TRBV24-1
j_gene: TRBJ2-3
CDR3aa: CATSDPTPRGLETDTQYF

d_gene: .
v_gene: TRBV11-2
j_gene: TRBJ1-2
CDR3aa: CASSPEDGGPYGYTF

d_gene: .
v_gene: TRBV5-6
j_gene: TRBJ2-5
CDR3aa: CASSTPAYKDEETQYF

d_gene: .
v_gene: TRBV7-9
j_gene: TRBJ2-1
CDR3aa: CASSLPPPATYNEQFF

d_gene: .
v_gene: TRBV15
j_gene: TRBJ2-7
CDR3aa: CATSISHEQYF

d_gene: .
v_gene: TRBV10-3
j_gene: TRBJ2-7
CDR3aa: CAIRKTQNYEQYF

d_gene: TRBD2
v_gene: TRBV9
j_gene: TRBJ2-7
CDR3aa: CASSPREGPVYEQYF

d_gene: TRBD2
v_gene: TRBV2
j_gene: TRBJ2-5
CDR3aa: CASSPLPGTSLQETQYF

d_gene: TRBD1
v_gene: TRBV5-6
j_gene: TRBJ2-7
CDR3aa: CASSPPPGQGSYEQYF